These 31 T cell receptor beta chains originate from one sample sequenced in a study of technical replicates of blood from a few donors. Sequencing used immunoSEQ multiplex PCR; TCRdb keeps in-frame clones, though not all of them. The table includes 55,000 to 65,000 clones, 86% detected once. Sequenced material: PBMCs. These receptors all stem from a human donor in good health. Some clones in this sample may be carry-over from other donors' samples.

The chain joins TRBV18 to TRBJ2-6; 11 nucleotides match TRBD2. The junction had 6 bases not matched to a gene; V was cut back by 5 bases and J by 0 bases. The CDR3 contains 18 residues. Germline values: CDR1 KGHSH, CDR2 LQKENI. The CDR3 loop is CASSTLAGGLSGANVLTF. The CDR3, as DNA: TGTGCCAGCTCAACCCTAGCGGGGGGCCTCTCTGGGGCCAACGTCCTGACTTTC.

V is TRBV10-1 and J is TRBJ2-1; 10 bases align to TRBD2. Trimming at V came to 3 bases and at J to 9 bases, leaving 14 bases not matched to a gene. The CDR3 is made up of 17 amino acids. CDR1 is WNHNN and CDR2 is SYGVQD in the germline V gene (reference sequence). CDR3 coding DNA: TGCGCCAGCAGTGAATCCAGGGAGGCTAGCGGGGGAATTGAGCAGTTCTTC. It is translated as CASSESREASGGIEQFF.

Here the CDR3 DNA reads TGTGCCAGCAGTGAGCGACTAGCGGCACCCTACGAGCAGTACTTC. This encodes CASSERLAAPYEQYF. This chain joins TRBV6-1 and TRBJ2-7; 9 bases fit TRBD2. Per the germline V gene, CDR1 is MNHNS and CDR2 is SASEGT. The V and J ends lost 3 bases and 2 bases, in that order; junction bases with no gene match: 5. This CDR3 has 15 amino acids.

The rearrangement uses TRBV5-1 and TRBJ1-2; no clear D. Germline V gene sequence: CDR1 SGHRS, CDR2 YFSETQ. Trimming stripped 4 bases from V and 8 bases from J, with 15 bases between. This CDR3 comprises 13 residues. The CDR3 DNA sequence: TGCGCCAGCAGCCCCGGGTCCGTGTGGGGCTACACCTTC. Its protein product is CASSPGSVWGYTF.

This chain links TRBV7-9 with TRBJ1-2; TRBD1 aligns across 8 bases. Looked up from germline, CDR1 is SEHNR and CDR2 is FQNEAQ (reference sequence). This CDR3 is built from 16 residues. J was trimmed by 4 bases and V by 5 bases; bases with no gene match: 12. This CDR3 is CASSPPDRGYGYGYTF. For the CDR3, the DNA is TGTGCCAGCAGCCCCCCAGACAGGGGATATGGCTATGGCTACACCTTC.

CDR3 nucleotides: TGTGCCAGTACCGATGGTGGGGGCCCGGTGGAAGCTTTCTTT. It specifies CASTDGGGPVEAFF. The chain uses TRBV19 and TRBJ1-1, with a weak D call TRBD1 (6 bases). This CDR3 is 14 amino acids long. CDR1 is LNHDA and CDR2 is SQIVND in the germline V gene (reference sequence). Trimming shortened V by 7 bases and J by 8 bases, and 20 bases separated the two germline ends.

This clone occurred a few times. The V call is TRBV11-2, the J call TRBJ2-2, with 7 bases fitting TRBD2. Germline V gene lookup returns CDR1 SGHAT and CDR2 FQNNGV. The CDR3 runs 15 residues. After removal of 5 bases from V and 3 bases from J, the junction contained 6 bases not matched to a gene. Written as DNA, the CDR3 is TGTGCCAGCAGCAACCGACTAGCCGACACCGGGGAGCTGTTTTTT. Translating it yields CASSNRLADTGELFF.

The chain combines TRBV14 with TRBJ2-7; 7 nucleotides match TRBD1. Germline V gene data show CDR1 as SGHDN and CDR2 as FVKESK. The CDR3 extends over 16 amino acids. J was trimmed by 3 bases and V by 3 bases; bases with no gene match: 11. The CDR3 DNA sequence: TGTGCCAGCAGCCACATGGGACAGCGCCAGAACTACGAGCAGTACTTC. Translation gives CASSHMGQRQNYEQYF.

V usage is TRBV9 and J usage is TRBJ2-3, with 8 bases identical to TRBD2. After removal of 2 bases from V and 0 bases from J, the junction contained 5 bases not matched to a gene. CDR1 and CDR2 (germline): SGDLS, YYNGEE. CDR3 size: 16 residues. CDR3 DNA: TGTGCCAGCAGCGTGAGGGGGACTAGTAGCACAGATACGCAGTATTTT. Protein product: CASSVRGTSSTDTQYF.

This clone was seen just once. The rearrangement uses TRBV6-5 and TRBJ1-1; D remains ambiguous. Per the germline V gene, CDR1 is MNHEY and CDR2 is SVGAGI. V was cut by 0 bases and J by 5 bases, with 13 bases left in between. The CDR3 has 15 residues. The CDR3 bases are TGTGCCAGCAGTTACTCTGGGCCCCATGTTACTGAAGCTTTCTTT. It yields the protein CASSYSGPHVTEAFF.

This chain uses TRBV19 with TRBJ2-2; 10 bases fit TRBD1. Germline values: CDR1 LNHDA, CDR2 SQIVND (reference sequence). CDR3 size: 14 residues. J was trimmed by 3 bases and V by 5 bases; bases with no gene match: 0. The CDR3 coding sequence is TGTGCCAGTAGTGGACAGGGGGACACCGGGGAGCTGTTTTTT. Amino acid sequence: CASSGQGDTGELFF.

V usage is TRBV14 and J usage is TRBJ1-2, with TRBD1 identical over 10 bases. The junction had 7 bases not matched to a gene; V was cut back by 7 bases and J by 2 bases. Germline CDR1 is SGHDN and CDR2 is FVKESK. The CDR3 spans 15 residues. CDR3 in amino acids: CASNPPGQGNYGYTF. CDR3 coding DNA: TGTGCCAGCAACCCTCCGGGACAGGGGAACTATGGCTACACCTTC. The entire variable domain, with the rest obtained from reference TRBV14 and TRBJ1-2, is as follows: EAGVTQFPSHSVIEKGQTVTLRCDPISGHDNLYWYRRVMGKEIKFLLHFVKESKQDESGMPNNRFLAERTGGTYSTLKVQPAELEDSGVYFCASNPPGQGNYGYTFGSGTRLTVV.

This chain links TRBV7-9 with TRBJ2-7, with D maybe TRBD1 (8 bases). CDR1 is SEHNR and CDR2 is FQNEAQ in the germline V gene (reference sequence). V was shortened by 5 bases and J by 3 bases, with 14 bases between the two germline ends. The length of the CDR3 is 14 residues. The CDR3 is CASSLSGTGYEQYF. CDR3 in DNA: TGTGCCAGCAGCCTGAGCGGGACAGGCTACGAGCAGTACTTC. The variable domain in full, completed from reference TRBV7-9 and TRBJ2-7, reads DTGVSQNPRHKITKRGQNVTFRCDPISEHNRLYWYRQTLGQGPEFLTYFQNEAQLEKSRLLSDRFSAERPKGSFSTLEIQRTEQGDSAMYLCASSLSGTGYEQYFGPGTRLTVT.

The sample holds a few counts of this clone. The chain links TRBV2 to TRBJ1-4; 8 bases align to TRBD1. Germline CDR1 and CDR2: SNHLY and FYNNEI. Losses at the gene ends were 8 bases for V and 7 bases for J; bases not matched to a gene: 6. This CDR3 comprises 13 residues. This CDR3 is CASRWTGSEKLFF. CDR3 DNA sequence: TGTGCCAGCCGCTGGACAGGGAGTGAAAAACTGTTTTTT.

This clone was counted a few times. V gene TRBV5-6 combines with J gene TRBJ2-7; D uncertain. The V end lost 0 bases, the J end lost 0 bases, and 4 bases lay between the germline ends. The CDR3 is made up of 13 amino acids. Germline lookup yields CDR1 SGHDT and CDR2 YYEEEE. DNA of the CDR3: TGTGCCAGCAGCTTGGGGAGCTCCTACGAGCAGTACTTC. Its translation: CASSLGSSYEQYF. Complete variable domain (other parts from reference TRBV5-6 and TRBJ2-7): DAGVTQSPTHLIKTRGQQVTLRCSPKSGHDTVSWYQQALGQGPQFIFQYYEEEERQRGNFPDRFSGHQFPNYSSELNVNALLLGDSALYLCASSLGSSYEQYFGPGTRLTVT.

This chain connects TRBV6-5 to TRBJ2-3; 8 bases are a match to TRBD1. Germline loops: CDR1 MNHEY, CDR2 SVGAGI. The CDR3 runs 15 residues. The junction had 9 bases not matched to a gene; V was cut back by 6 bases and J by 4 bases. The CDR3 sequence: CASRAGGAVPDTQYF. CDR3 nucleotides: TGTGCCAGCAGGGCAGGGGGCGCGGTCCCAGATACGCAGTATTTT.

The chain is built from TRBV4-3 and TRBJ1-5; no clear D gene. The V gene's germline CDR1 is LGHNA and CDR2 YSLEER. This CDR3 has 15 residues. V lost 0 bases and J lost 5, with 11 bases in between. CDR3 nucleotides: TGCGCCAGCAGCCAAGATTGGCCTGCCGATCAGCCCCAGCATTTT. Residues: CASSQDWPADQPQHF.

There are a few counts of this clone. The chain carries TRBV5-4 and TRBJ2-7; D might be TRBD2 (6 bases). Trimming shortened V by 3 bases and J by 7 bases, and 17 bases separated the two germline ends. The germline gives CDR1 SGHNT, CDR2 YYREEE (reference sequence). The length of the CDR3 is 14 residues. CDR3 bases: TGTGCCAGCAGCTCGGGAGCGGCGACTAGGGAGCAGTACTTC. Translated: CASSSGAATREQYF. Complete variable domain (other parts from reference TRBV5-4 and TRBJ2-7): ETGVTQSPTHLIKTRGQQVTLRCSSQSGHNTVSWYQQALGQGPQFIFQYYREEENGRGNFPPRFSGLQFPNYSSELNVNALELDDSALYLCASSSGAATREQYFGPGTRLTVT.

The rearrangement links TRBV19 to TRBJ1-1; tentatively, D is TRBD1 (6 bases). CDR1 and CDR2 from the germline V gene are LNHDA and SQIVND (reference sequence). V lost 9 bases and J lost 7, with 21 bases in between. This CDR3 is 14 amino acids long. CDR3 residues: CASSIRGPRVEAFF. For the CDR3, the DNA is TGTGCCAGCTCGATCAGGGGACCGAGGGTTGAAGCTTTCTTT.

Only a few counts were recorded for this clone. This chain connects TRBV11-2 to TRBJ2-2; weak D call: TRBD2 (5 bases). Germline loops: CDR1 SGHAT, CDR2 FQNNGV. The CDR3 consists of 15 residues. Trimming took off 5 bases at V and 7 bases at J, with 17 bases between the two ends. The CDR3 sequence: CASSIVATTVGELFF. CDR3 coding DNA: TGTGCCAGCAGCATAGTAGCGACTACGGTCGGGGAGCTGTTTTTT.

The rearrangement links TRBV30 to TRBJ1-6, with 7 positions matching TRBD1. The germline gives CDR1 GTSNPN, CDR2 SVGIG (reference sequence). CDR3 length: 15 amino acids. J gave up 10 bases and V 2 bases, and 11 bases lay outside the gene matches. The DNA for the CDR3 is TGTGCCTGGAGTCCGAGGGGGCAGGGGAGCTCACCCCTCCACTTT. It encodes CAWSPRGQGSSPLHF.

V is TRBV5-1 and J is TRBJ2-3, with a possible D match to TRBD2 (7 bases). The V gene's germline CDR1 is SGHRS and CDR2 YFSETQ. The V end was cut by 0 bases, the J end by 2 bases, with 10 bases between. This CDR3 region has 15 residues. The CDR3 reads CASSLVAGATDTQYF. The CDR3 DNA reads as TGCGCCAGCAGCTTGGTGGCGGGGGCCACAGATACGCAGTATTTT.

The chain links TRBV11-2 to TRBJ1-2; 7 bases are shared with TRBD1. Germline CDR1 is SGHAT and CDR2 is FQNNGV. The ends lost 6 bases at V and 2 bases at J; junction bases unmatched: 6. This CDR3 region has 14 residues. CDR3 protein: CASRAGGKNYGYTF. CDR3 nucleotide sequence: TGTGCCAGCAGGGCAGGGGGGAAGAACTATGGCTACACCTTC.

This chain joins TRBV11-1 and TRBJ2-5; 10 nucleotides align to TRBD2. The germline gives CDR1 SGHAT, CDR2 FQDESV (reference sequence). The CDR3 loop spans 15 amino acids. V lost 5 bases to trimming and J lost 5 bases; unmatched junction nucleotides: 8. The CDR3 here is CASSPERGGHETQYF. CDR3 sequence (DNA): TGTGCCAGCAGCCCAGAGCGGGGGGGGCATGAGACCCAGTACTTC.

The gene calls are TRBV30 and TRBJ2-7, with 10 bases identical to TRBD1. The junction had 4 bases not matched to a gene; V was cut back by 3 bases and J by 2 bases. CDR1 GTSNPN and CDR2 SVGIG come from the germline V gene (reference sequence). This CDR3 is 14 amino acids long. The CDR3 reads CAWRRQGAPYEQYF. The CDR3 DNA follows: TGTGCCTGGAGGCGACAGGGGGCACCCTACGAGCAGTACTTC.

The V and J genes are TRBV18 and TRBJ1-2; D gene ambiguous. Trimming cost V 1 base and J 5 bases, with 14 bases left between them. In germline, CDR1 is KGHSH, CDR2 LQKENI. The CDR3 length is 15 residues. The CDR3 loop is CASSPQDSSWYGYTF. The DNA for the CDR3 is TGTGCCAGCTCACCACAAGATAGTTCTTGGTATGGCTACACCTTC.

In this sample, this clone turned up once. CDR3 DNA sequence: TGCGCCAGCAGCGATTTGACAAGCTCTGGAAACACCATATATTTT. Its translation: CASSDLTSSGNTIYF. J is TRBJ1-3 and V is TRBV5-1, with D uncertain. The CDR3 has 15 residues. V lost 4 bases and J lost 0, with 11 bases in between. In germline, CDR1 is SGHRS, CDR2 YFSETQ.

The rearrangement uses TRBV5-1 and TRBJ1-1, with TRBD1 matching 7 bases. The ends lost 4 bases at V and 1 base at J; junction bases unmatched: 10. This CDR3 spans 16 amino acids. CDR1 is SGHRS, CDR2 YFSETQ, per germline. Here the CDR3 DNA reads TGCGCCAGCAGCATCGGAACACAGGGGAGGAACACTGAAGCTTTCTTT. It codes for CASSIGTQGRNTEAFF.

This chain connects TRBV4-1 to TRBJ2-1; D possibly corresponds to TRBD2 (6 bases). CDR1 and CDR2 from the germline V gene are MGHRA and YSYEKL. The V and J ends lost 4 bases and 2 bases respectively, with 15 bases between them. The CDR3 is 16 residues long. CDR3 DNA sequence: TGCGCCAGCAGCCGAACCGGGACTGAAGCCTACAATGAGCAGTTCTTC. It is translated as CASSRTGTEAYNEQFF.

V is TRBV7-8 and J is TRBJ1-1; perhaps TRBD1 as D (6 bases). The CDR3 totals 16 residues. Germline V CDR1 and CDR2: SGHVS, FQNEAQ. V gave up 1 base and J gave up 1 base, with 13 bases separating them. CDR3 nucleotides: TGTGCCAGCAGCTTAGATTATCAGGGGTCGAACACTGAAGCTTTCTTT. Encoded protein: CASSLDYQGSNTEAFF.

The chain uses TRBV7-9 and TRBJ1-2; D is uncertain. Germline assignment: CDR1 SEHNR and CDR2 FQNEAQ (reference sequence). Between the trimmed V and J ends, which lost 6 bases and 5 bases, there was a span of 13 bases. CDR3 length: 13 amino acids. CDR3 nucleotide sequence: TGTGCCAGCAGGCGAGGCGACGGGTATGGCTACACCTTC. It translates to CASRRGDGYGYTF.